This T cell receptor (beta chain) originates from a study of chronic HIV infection and antiretroviral therapy. This clonotype occurred a few times. CDR3 length: 13 residues. The germline V and J ends were trimmed by 6 bases and 2 bases, with 11 bases remaining between them. Germline CDR1 is SQVTM and CDR2 is ANQGSEA. TCRdb analysed the 5' RACE reads with MiXCR anew, one entry per CDR3 protein. The sample records 40,000 to 50,000 distinct CDR3 sequences, about 19% being singletons. The sample taken for sequencing was peripheral blood. This receptor was identified in an adult who had HIV and had not received antiretroviral therapy, or was an uninfected healthy control (not recorded which). The genes are TRBV29-1 and TRBJ1-5; D is possibly TRBD1 (6 bases). The CDR3 reads CSVGQRGNQPQHF. DNA of the CDR3: TGCAGCGTCGGACAGAGGGGCAATCAGCCCCAGCATTTT.